The next 4 T cell receptor beta chains were all read from a single sample in a study of vaccination effects on CD4 cells after COVID-19. Their antigen targets remain unknown. Viral peptide pools were used in the ViraFEST assay to expand antigen-specific CD4+ T cells, and sequencing came afterward. Once cultured for nine to ten days, the cells underwent separation to obtain CD4+ T cells. Sequencing was performed with immunoSEQ multiplex PCR; in TCRdb, only in-frame clones are kept and a portion is missing. Of 30,000 to 35,000 clones detected, roughly two thirds appear once; the ten largest clones hold 25% to 30%. Source: CD4+ T cells from PBMCs cultured with HCoV-229E spike peptides, taken before COVID-19 vaccination. These receptors came from a human donor who received a COVID-19 vaccine.

This clone was seen only once. The V and J genes are TRBV6-6 and TRBJ1-1; possibly TRBD1 for D (5 bases). The V gene lost 10 bases and the J gene lost 7 bases, with 10 bases spanning the gap. The CDR3 is 10 residues long. The germline V gene has CDR1 MNHNY and CDR2 SVGAGI (reference sequence). The CDR3 here is CATLRGEAFF. CDR3 nucleotides: TGTGCCACCTTAAGGGGTGAAGCTTTCTTT.

CDR3 sequence: CASSLSPGFDTEAFF. In nucleotides, the CDR3 is TGTGCCAGCAGTTTATCGCCGGGGTTTGACACTGAAGCTTTCTTT. J is TRBJ1-1 and V is TRBV27; no clear D gene. V gave up 0 bases and J gave up 3 bases, with 11 bases separating them. CDR3 length equals 15 residues. Germline V gene lookup returns CDR1 MNHEY and CDR2 SMNVEV (reference sequence).

This clone was seen a few times. The chain is built from TRBV4-3 and TRBJ1-5; 7 bases align to TRBD1. The germline gives CDR1 LGHNA, CDR2 YSLEER. V trimming: 4 bases; J trimming: 3 bases; junction bases outside the gene matches: 9. CDR3 size: 16 residues. The CDR3 reads CASSPDRARVNQPQHF. For the CDR3, the DNA is TGCGCCAGCAGCCCCGACAGGGCGCGCGTCAATCAGCCCCAGCATTTT.

The chain is built from TRBV9 and TRBJ1-2; D uncertain. V was cut by 3 bases and J by 4 bases, with 7 bases left in between. The CDR3 is made up of 12 amino acids. CDR1 SGDLS and CDR2 YYNGEE come from the germline V gene. CDR3 in amino acids: CASSEGIYGYTF. DNA of the CDR3: TGTGCCAGCAGCGAGGGAATCTATGGCTACACCTTC.